The next 27 T cell receptor beta chains were all read from a single sample in a study of STAT5B mutations in CD4+ large granular lymphocyte leukemia. Clones were read by immunoSEQ multiplex PCR, and TCRdb kept only the in-frame ones, dropping some. In the table there are some 40,000 clones, just over 85% of which are singletons. The specimen was CD4+ T cells from blood buffy coats. These receptors came from a human donor in good health.

In this sample, this clone turned up once. This chain connects TRBV4-2 to TRBJ2-3; 11 nucleotides agree with TRBD2. The length of the CDR3 is 17 residues. The ends lost 4 bases at V and 6 bases at J; junction bases unmatched: 12. Germline V gives CDR1 LGHNA, CDR2 YNFKEQ. The CDR3 region is CASSPELAGGFRDTQYF. CDR3 DNA sequence: TGTGCCAGCAGCCCGGAGTTAGCGGGAGGGTTCCGCGATACGCAGTATTTT.

The rearrangement joins TRBV30 to TRBJ1-4; D ambiguous. Trimming shortened V by 3 bases and J by 7 bases, and 18 bases separated the two germline ends. CDR3 length equals 15 residues. Germline V gives CDR1 GTSNPN, CDR2 SVGIG (reference sequence). CDR3 in amino acids: CAWRGQALRGEKLFF. The CDR3 DNA reads TGTGCCTGGAGGGGCCAGGCACTAAGAGGTGAAAAACTGTTTTTT.

Only one count was recorded for this clone. The chain recombines TRBV6-9 with TRBJ2-5; 7 nucleotides agree with TRBD2. The DNA end lines up better with TRBJ2-7; the J call may be wrong. CDR1 is MNHGY, CDR2 SVAAGI, per germline. There are 16 residues in the CDR3. The CDR3 region is CASSYNIAGCSYEQYF. CDR3 DNA sequence: TGTGCCAGCAGTTATAACATAGCGGGTTGTTCCTACGAGCAGTACTTC.

The chain combines TRBV19 with TRBJ2-1; 7 nucleotides align to TRBD2. Germline-derived CDR1 and CDR2 are LNHDA and SQIVND (reference sequence). The CDR3 loop spans 15 amino acids. J gave up 2 bases and V 1 base, and 2 bases lay outside the gene matches. CDR3 bases: TGTGCCAGTAGTATAGGCGGGACTACCTACAATGAGCAGTTCTTC. Protein: CASSIGGTTYNEQFF.

The J gene is TRBJ2-1, the V gene TRBV7-2, with D hard to call. The germline CDR1 and CDR2 sequences are SGHTA and FQGNSA. This CDR3 region has 14 residues. Between the trimmed V and J ends, which lost 1 base and 4 bases, there was a span of 8 bases. CDR3 bases: TGTGCCAGCAGCTTAGAGACTTTTTACAATGAGCAGTTCTTC. Its translation is CASSLETFYNEQFF. Complete variable domain (other parts from reference TRBV7-2 and TRBJ2-1): GAGVSQSPSNKVTEKGKDVELRCDPISGHTALYWYRQSLGQGLEFLIYFQGNSAPDKSGLPSDRFSAERTGGSVSTLTIQRTQQEDSAVYLCASSLETFYNEQFFGPGTRLTVL.

This chain links TRBV12-5 with TRBJ1-5; no definite D call. CDR1 is LGHNT, CDR2 FRNRAP, per germline. V was clipped by 6 bases and J by 2 bases, with 11 bases between them. The CDR3 runs 14 residues. CDR3 region: CASGRTEGNQPQHF. CDR3 sequence (DNA): TGTGCTAGTGGCCGCACAGAGGGCAATCAGCCCCAGCATTTT.

The rearrangement links TRBV16 to TRBJ1-3; 7 nucleotides line up with TRBD1. CDR1 is KGHSY and CDR2 is FQNENV in the germline V gene. This CDR3 region has 16 residues. The V segment lost 5 bases and the J segment 8 bases; nucleotides outside the gene matches: 15. The CDR3 DNA reads as TGTGCCAGCAGCTATCAAAGAGGGGGCGCCGGGGACACCATATATTTT. Protein: CASSYQRGGAGDTIYF. The full variable domain, with the rest looked up from reference TRBV16 and TRBJ1-3, is GEEVAQTPKHLVRGEGQKAKLYCAPIKGHSYVFWYQQVLKNEFKFLISFQNENVFDETGMPKERFSAKCLPNSPCSLEIQATKLEDSAVYFCASSYQRGGAGDTIYFGEGSWLTVV.

The J gene is TRBJ1-5, the V gene TRBV6-6; D unclear. The CDR3 is 15 amino acids. Trimming cost V 6 bases and J 4 bases, with 16 bases left between them. Germline CDR1 reads MNHNY; CDR2 reads SVGAGI (reference sequence). CDR3 amino acids: CASSQPGRGNQPQHF. As DNA, the CDR3 is TGTGCCAGCAGCCAGCCGGGGAGAGGAAATCAGCCCCAGCATTTT.

The chain links TRBV19 to TRBJ1-5, with 9 positions matching TRBD1. Trimming took 6 bases from V and 5 from J; bases not matched to a gene: 8. Germline V gives CDR1 LNHDA, CDR2 SQIVND (reference sequence). This CDR3 contains 15 residues. CDR3 protein: CASRMDRGGDQPQHF. As DNA, the CDR3 is TGTGCCAGTAGGATGGACAGGGGTGGAGATCAGCCCCAGCATTTT.

This clone was recorded only once. V is TRBV10-1 and J is TRBJ2-1; D may be TRBD2 (5 bases). The ends were cut back, 6 bases at V and 0 bases at J, with 9 bases in the middle. The CDR3 extends over 14 amino acids. CDR1 and CDR2 from the germline V gene are WNHNN and SYGVQD (reference sequence). This chain's CDR3 is CASSSGNSYNEQFF. For the CDR3, the DNA is TGCGCCAGCAGCAGCGGAAACTCCTACAATGAGCAGTTCTTC.

J is TRBJ2-1 and V is TRBV2; TRBD2 matches at 11 bases. In germline, CDR1 is SNHLY, CDR2 FYNNEI. Losses at the gene ends were 3 bases for V and 6 bases for J; bases not matched to a gene: 10. The CDR3 extends over 17 amino acids. The CDR3 bases are TGTGCCAGCAGTGAGGGGATCCTAGCGGGAGGCCTCAATGAGCAGTTCTTC. Its translation: CASSEGILAGGLNEQFF.

V and J are TRBV7-3 and TRBJ2-5; TRBD2 is a possible D gene (7 bases). With 5 bases removed from V and 2 bases from J, the gap between germline ends came to 15 bases. This CDR3 region has 15 residues. Germline V gives CDR1 SGHTA, CDR2 FQGTGA. CDR3 sequence: CASSPRGGGQETQYF. DNA for the CDR3: TGTGCCAGCAGCCCTAGGGGGGGTGGGCAAGAGACCCAGTACTTC.

The V call is TRBV4-2, the J call TRBJ2-3; TRBD2 matches 10 bases. The ends lost 2 bases at V and 4 bases at J; junction bases unmatched: 3. The germline V gene has CDR1 LGHNA and CDR2 YNFKEQ. The CDR3 is 15 amino acids. The CDR3 loop reads CASSQLAGAADTQYF. CDR3 coding DNA: TGTGCCAGCAGCCAACTAGCGGGAGCCGCAGATACGCAGTATTTT.

The CDR3 is CASSIQVGFYEQYF. CDR3 nucleotides: TGTGCCAGCAGCATTCAGGTGGGATTCTACGAGCAGTACTTC. The chain joins TRBV28 to TRBJ2-7; D gene unclear. Germline V gene sequence: CDR1 MDHEN, CDR2 SYDVKM. This CDR3 spans 14 amino acids. V lost 6 bases to trimming and J lost 3 bases, with 15 bases between them.

This clone is a singleton in its sample. As DNA, the CDR3 is TGTGCCAGCTCACCATACCCTACAGGGCTCCTCTCCTACGAGCAGTACTTC. It codes for CASSPYPTGLLSYEQYF. The rearrangement joins TRBV18 to TRBJ2-7; TRBD1 is a possible D gene (6 bases). The CDR3 loop spans 17 amino acids. V was clipped by 2 bases and J by 0 bases, with 17 bases between them. CDR1 and CDR2 from the germline V gene are KGHSH and LQKENI.

The genes are TRBV6-5 and TRBJ2-7, with 11 bases fitting TRBD2. V lost 4 bases to trimming and J lost 7 bases; unmatched junction nucleotides: 9. The CDR3 sequence is 15 residues long. Germline V CDR1 and CDR2: MNHEY, SVGAGI. The CDR3 coding sequence is TGTGCCAGCAGTTTCTTAGCGGGAGGGCCGGGGGAGCAGTACTTC. This sequence encodes CASSFLAGGPGEQYF.

This clone turned up a few times. CDR3 in amino acids: CASSSGVGNPTNEKLFF. CDR3 in DNA: TGTGCCAGCAGCTCCGGGGTAGGGAATCCAACTAATGAAAAACTGTTTTTT. The genes are TRBV9 and TRBJ1-4; D not resolved. CDR3 length: 17 residues. Germline V gene sequence: CDR1 SGDLS, CDR2 YYNGEE. V was trimmed by 4 bases and J by 0 bases, leaving 16 bases between them.

V is TRBV6-5 and J is TRBJ1-2; TRBD1 matches 7 bases. In germline, CDR1 is MNHEY, CDR2 SVGAGI. The V and J ends lost 8 bases and 0 bases, in that order; junction bases with no gene match: 6. The CDR3 totals 14 residues. CDR3 nucleotides: TGTGCCAGCGGAAGGGACAGAACTAACTATGGCTACACCTTC. This translates into CASGRDRTNYGYTF.

This clone was recorded once. This chain uses TRBV5-1 with TRBJ1-4; no clear D. V lost 3 bases and J 0 bases, leaving 6 bases between the germline ends. CDR1 and CDR2 (germline): SGHRS, YFSETQ. The CDR3 covers 14 residues. The CDR3 loop reads CASSWTATNEKLFF. CDR3 DNA sequence: TGCGCCAGCAGCTGGACCGCAACTAATGAAAAACTGTTTTTT.

V is TRBV18 and J is TRBJ2-2; D remains ambiguous. Looked up from germline, CDR1 is KGHSH and CDR2 is LQKENI. Trimming cost V 1 base and J 7 bases, with 7 bases left between them. This CDR3 is built from 13 residues. The CDR3 DNA reads as TGTGCCAGCTCACCACGATTGGACGGGGAGCTGTTTTTT. As protein: CASSPRLDGELFF.

The chain joins TRBV6-4 to TRBJ2-1; 9 nucleotides align to TRBD2. Unmatched junction bases numbered 15, after V lost 3 bases and J lost 9 bases. The CDR3 is made up of 17 amino acids. CDR1 and CDR2 from the germline V gene are MRHNA and SNTAGT. CDR3 residues: CASSEGAGGLRRSEQFF. The CDR3 nucleotides are TGTGCCAGCAGTGAAGGTGCGGGAGGGCTCCGGCGTAGTGAGCAGTTCTTC.

The chain employs TRBV28 and TRBJ1-2; D is ambiguous. V was cut by 2 bases and J by 5 bases, with 12 bases left in between. Germline V gene lookup returns CDR1 MDHEN and CDR2 SYDVKM. The CDR3 runs to 14 residues. The CDR3 nucleotides are TGTGCCAGCAGTTTAGGCAGGCGCCCATATGGCTACACCTTC. This gives the protein CASSLGRRPYGYTF.

This chain connects TRBV4-2 to TRBJ1-2; D might be TRBD1 (5 bases). Between the trimmed V and J ends, which lost 3 bases and 8 bases, there was a span of 13 bases. The CDR3 runs 13 residues. Germline V gene data show CDR1 as LGHNA and CDR2 as YNFKEQ. The CDR3: CASSQQGLTGYTF. CDR3 nucleotide sequence: TGTGCCAGCAGCCAGCAGGGTCTGACAGGCTACACCTTC.

This clone showed up just a few times. This chain uses TRBV4-3 with TRBJ2-7; 8 nucleotides line up with TRBD1. The germline V gene has CDR1 LGHNA and CDR2 YSLEER. With V trimmed by 0 bases and J by 7 bases, 17 bases remained unmatched. The length of the CDR3 is 18 residues. CDR3 residues: CASSQDITGQVKGWEQYF. The CDR3 DNA sequence: TGCGCCAGCAGCCAAGATATTACGGGACAGGTAAAAGGGTGGGAGCAGTACTTC.

The chain uses TRBV11-2 and TRBJ2-5; no firm D call. The CDR3 totals 14 residues. Germline lookup yields CDR1 SGHAT and CDR2 FQNNGV. Trimming left V 2 bases short and J 0 bases short, with 7 bases between. Here the CDR3 DNA reads TGTGCCAGCAGCTTATCATCCCACCAAGAGACCCAGTACTTC. Encoded protein: CASSLSSHQETQYF.

The rearrangement links TRBV11-2 to TRBJ2-7, with a tentative D call TRBD2 (5 bases). The CDR3 is 13 amino acids. V was clipped by 4 bases and J by 7 bases, with 14 bases between them. In germline, CDR1 is SGHAT, CDR2 FQNNGV. In nucleotides, the CDR3 is TGTGCCAGCAGCTCTCCGGGAAATAGAGAGCAGTACTTC. It is translated as CASSSPGNREQYF.

This sequence joins TRBV15 and TRBJ2-7; TRBD2 matches 9 bases. This CDR3 is 15 amino acids long. V was pared by 2 bases and J by 7 bases, with 9 bases of the junction left unmatched. The germline V gene has CDR1 LNHNV and CDR2 YYDKDF (reference sequence). CDR3 in DNA: TGTGCCACCAGCAGATCCTCGCGGGAGGGTGGGGAGCAGTACTTC. Translating it yields CATSRSSREGGEQYF.